Presented here are 23 T cell receptor beta chains from one specimen sequenced in a study of blood T cell repertoires in COVID-19. Repertoires were generated with immunoSEQ multiplex PCR, while TCRdb's copy carries only in-frame clones and drops some. The table shows about 220,000 clones, with approximately 84% occurring only once. Sequenced: peripheral blood. The receptors stem from a woman aged 55 to 70 with acute or convalescent COVID-19.

The gene calls are TRBV6-1 and TRBJ2-5, with D maybe TRBD2 (5 bases). Deletions cut 3 bases from V and 5 bases from J, with 13 bases between. Germline loops: CDR1 MNHNS, CDR2 SASEGT. The CDR3 loop spans 14 amino acids. The CDR3 sequence is CASSDFRGSETQYF. Here the CDR3 DNA reads TGTGCCAGCAGTGATTTTCGGGGTTCGGAGACCCAGTACTTC.

Written as DNA, the CDR3 is TGTGCCTGGAGACGTCCGGGGCAGGGGGCGAGTAATGAGCAGTTCTTC. It specifies CAWRRPGQGASNEQFF. The chain employs TRBV30 and TRBJ2-1, with 8 positions matching TRBD1. The CDR3 is 16 amino acids. The germline V gene encodes CDR1 GTSNPN and CDR2 SVGIG (reference sequence). V dropped 3 bases and J dropped 7; count of bases not matched to a gene: 14. Based on the CDR3 plus reference TRBV30 and TRBJ2-1, the full variable domain is SQTIHQWPATLVQPVGSPLSLECTVEGTSNPNLYWYRQAAGRGLQLLFYSVGIGQISSEVPQNLSASRPQDRQFILSSKKLLLSDSGFYLCAWRRPGQGASNEQFFGPGTRLTVL.

J is TRBJ1-1 and V is TRBV10-3; the D is unclear. Germline V gives CDR1 ENHRY, CDR2 SYGVKD. CDR3 size: 12 residues. Between the trimmed V and J ends, which lost 7 bases and 6 bases, there was a span of 12 bases. CDR3 sequence: CAITGVAPEAFF. DNA of the CDR3: TGTGCCATCACTGGAGTTGCCCCTGAAGCTTTCTTT.

The chain combines TRBV19 with TRBJ1-6; 7 bases map to TRBD1. CDR3 length: 17 amino acids. J gave up 6 bases and V 5 bases, and 13 bases lay outside the gene matches. The germline V gene has CDR1 LNHDA and CDR2 SQIVND (reference sequence). For the CDR3, the DNA is TGTGCCAGTAGTCGCCTAGGGGACAGAATAAGTAATTCACCCCTCCACTTT. Protein sequence: CASSRLGDRISNSPLHF.

The chain joins TRBV28 to TRBJ1-3; D gene ambiguous. This CDR3 comprises 16 residues. CDR1 MDHEN and CDR2 SYDVKM come from the germline V gene. Trimming left V 1 base short and J 0 bases short, with 10 bases between. The CDR3 DNA reads as TGTGCCAGCAGTTTATTACTCGGTGGCTCTGGAAACACCATATATTTT. Protein sequence: CASSLLLGGSGNTIYF.

V usage is TRBV18 and J usage is TRBJ1-2, with D tentatively TRBD1 (5 bases). The V end lost 5 bases, the J end lost 1 base, and 8 bases lay between the germline ends. CDR1 and CDR2 from the germline V gene are KGHSH and LQKENI. The CDR3 runs 13 residues. The CDR3 loop is CASSMTDNYGYTF. CDR3 nucleotides: TGTGCCAGCTCAATGACAGATAACTATGGCTACACCTTC.

In DNA, the CDR3 is TGTGCCAGCAGTCAACCCGAGGGCCGCGGCTACACCTTC. Translation gives CASSQPEGRGYTF. This sequence joins TRBV6-5 and TRBJ1-2; D remains unclear. The V gene's germline CDR1 is MNHEY and CDR2 SVGAGI. Trimming removed 5 bases at V and 8 bases at J, with 15 bases between. This CDR3 contains 13 residues.

The chain recombines TRBV19 with TRBJ2-2, with 13 bases identical to TRBD2. J was trimmed by 6 bases and V by 5 bases; bases with no gene match: 6. Germline loops: CDR1 LNHDA, CDR2 SQIVND (reference sequence). The CDR3 spans 16 residues. CDR3 sequence reads: CASSPGLAGWSGELFF. CDR3 in DNA: TGTGCCAGTAGTCCGGGACTAGCGGGGTGGTCCGGGGAGCTGTTTTTT. The complete variable domain, with remaining parts taken from reference TRBV19 and TRBJ2-2, reads DGGITQSPKYLFRKEGQNVTLSCEQNLNHDAMYWYRQDPGQGLRLIYYSQIVNDFQKGDIAEGYSVSREKKESFPLTVTSAQKNPTAFYLCASSPGLAGWSGELFFGEGSRLTVL.

This clone was counted a single time. V usage is TRBV6-5 and J usage is TRBJ1-2; 7 bases agree with TRBD1. From germline, CDR1 is MNHEY and CDR2 SVGAGI. The CDR3 sequence is 14 residues long. V was clipped by 0 bases and J by 4 bases; unmatched bases: 2. CDR3 residues: CASSYSRDSYGYTF. The CDR3 nucleotides are TGTGCCAGCAGTTACTCCCGGGACAGCTATGGCTACACCTTC.

The chain joins TRBV7-3 to TRBJ1-1; 8 bases are shared with TRBD1. This CDR3 is 13 amino acids long. The V gene's germline CDR1 is SGHTA and CDR2 FQGTGA. The J segment lost 3 bases and the V segment lost 7 bases, leaving 4 bases of the junction unmatched. The CDR3 sequence is CASKIQGDTEAFF. CDR3 DNA: TGTGCCAGCAAGATACAGGGGGACACTGAAGCTTTCTTT.

CDR3 DNA: TGTGCCAGCAGCTTCGAGCTAGCGGGGGGGCGTGAGCAGTTCTTC. As protein: CASSFELAGGREQFF. The chain recombines TRBV7-2 with TRBJ2-1; 12 bases line up with TRBD2. V shed 3 bases, J shed 9 bases, and the junction held 6 bases outside the gene matches. CDR1 is SGHTA, CDR2 FQGNSA, per germline. CDR3 size: 15 residues.

V usage is TRBV5-6 and J usage is TRBJ1-2; D might be TRBD1 (5 bases). This CDR3 has 13 residues. Germline V CDR1 and CDR2: SGHDT, YYEEEE. V lost 4 bases, J lost 8 bases, and 15 bases lay in between. In nucleotides, the CDR3 is TGTGCCAGCAGCCAGGACACGCTGGGGGGCTACACCTTC. This sequence encodes CASSQDTLGGYTF.

The J gene is TRBJ2-7, the V gene TRBV5-6, with D maybe TRBD2 (5 bases). Trimming left V 3 bases short and J 2 bases short, with 12 bases between. Germline loops: CDR1 SGHDT, CDR2 YYEEEE. The CDR3 spans 14 residues. DNA for the CDR3: TGTGCCAGCAGCTGGAGCGGTGTCACCTACGAGCAGTACTTC. Amino acid sequence: CASSWSGVTYEQYF.

The chain joins TRBV11-2 to TRBJ2-7, with 9 bases identical to TRBD2. The CDR3 length is 18 residues. Germline CDR1 is SGHAT and CDR2 is FQNNGV. The V gene end was trimmed by 5 bases and the J gene end by 4 bases; junction bases not matched to a gene: 18. CDR3 sequence (DNA): TGTGCCAGCAGCCCCTCGGCGCTAGCGGGGTCCTTCGGTTACGAGCAGTACTTC. It codes for CASSPSALAGSFGYEQYF.

This clone has a single count. This chain joins TRBV6-5 and TRBJ2-5; D call uncertain. Trimming stripped 2 bases from V and 5 bases from J, with 6 bases between. Germline CDR1 MNHEY, CDR2 SVGAGI. The CDR3 is made up of 12 amino acids. The CDR3 spells CASSYIGETQYF. CDR3 in DNA: TGTGCCAGCAGTTACATCGGGGAGACCCAGTACTTC.

This clone was recorded only once. The chain joins TRBV4-2 to TRBJ1-1, with D unclear. CDR1 is LGHNA and CDR2 is YNFKEQ in the germline V gene. CDR3 length equals 14 residues. The V gene lost 1 base and the J gene lost 2 bases, with 8 bases spanning the gap. The CDR3: CASSQVNSNTEAFF. The CDR3 DNA is TGTGCCAGCAGCCAAGTCAACAGTAACACTGAAGCTTTCTTT.

V usage is TRBV9 and J usage is TRBJ2-1, with 8 bases matching TRBD2. CDR3 length: 15 amino acids. Looked up from germline, CDR1 is SGDLS and CDR2 is YYNGEE. The J segment lost 9 bases and the V segment lost 2 bases, leaving 10 bases of the junction unmatched. CDR3: CASSVFETSVTEQFF. CDR3 coding DNA: TGTGCCAGCAGCGTGTTCGAGACTAGCGTTACTGAGCAGTTCTTC.

This rearrangement joins TRBV9 to TRBJ2-2; 8 bases are a match to TRBD1. Germline CDR1 reads SGDLS; CDR2 reads YYNGEE. The CDR3 has 17 amino acids. Trimming cost V 0 bases and J 4 bases; bases outside gene matches: 8. The CDR3 sequence is CASSVAPGGPLTGELFF. CDR3 coding DNA: TGTGCCAGCAGCGTAGCCCCAGGGGGCCCTCTCACCGGGGAGCTGTTTTTT.

V usage is TRBV5-1 and J usage is TRBJ1-1; a possible D gene is TRBD1 (5 bases). Germline CDR1 is SGHRS and CDR2 is YFSETQ. The CDR3 runs to 15 residues. V was cut by 4 bases and J by 4 bases, with 17 bases left in between. For the CDR3, the DNA is TGCGCCAGCAGCCCACCCGGGGGGACCGGCACTGAAGCTTTCTTT. It is translated as CASSPPGGTGTEAFF.

This clone was observed a handful of times. The genes are TRBV7-2 and TRBJ2-3; the D gene is possibly TRBD1 (5 bases). This CDR3 has 17 residues. Trimming removed 2 bases from V and 4 bases from J, with 19 bases in between. CDR1 SGHTA and CDR2 FQGNSA come from the germline V gene. CDR3 amino acids: CASSLRAGPAVPDTQYF. The CDR3 DNA reads as TGTGCCAGCAGCTTACGCGCAGGGCCGGCGGTCCCAGATACGCAGTATTTT.

This clone was detected only once. The chain couples TRBV7-9 to TRBJ1-1, with D tentatively TRBD1 (5 bases). The CDR3 consists of 12 residues. Between the trimmed V and J ends, which lost 5 bases and 8 bases, there was a span of 12 bases. The germline V gene has CDR1 SEHNR and CDR2 FQNEAQ (reference sequence). CDR3 amino acids: CASSPGGSEAFF. CDR3 DNA: TGTGCCAGCAGCCCGGGGGGTAGCGAAGCTTTCTTT.

In nucleotides, the CDR3 is TGTGCCATCCTACAGGGCGCCTATGGCTACACCTTC. This codes for CAILQGAYGYTF. The chain combines TRBV6-6 with TRBJ1-2; maybe TRBD1 (6 bases). V shed 10 bases and J shed 4 bases, with 13 bases lying between them. There are 12 residues in the CDR3. The germline V gene has CDR1 MNHNY and CDR2 SVGAGI (reference sequence).

The chain carries TRBV6-1 and TRBJ1-2; TRBD1 agrees at 7 bases. The V and J ends lost 2 bases and 5 bases, in that order; junction bases with no gene match: 8. The CDR3 covers 15 residues. Per the germline V gene, CDR1 is MNHNS and CDR2 is SASEGT. The CDR3 DNA is TGTGCCAGCAGTGAAACGACAGGGTGGCGATATGGCTACACCTTC. Translation: CASSETTGWRYGYTF.